Described below is a single TCR beta chain sequence and its context. The entry originates in a study of blood T cell repertoires in COVID-19. In the study overall: Italy, Spain and the United States were the sources of the convalescent and acute COVID-19 samples.

Original data processing: Amplification from reference gene primers served as the basis for estimated nucleated cell counts. Sequenced by immunoSEQ multiplex PCR; TCRdb stores in-frame clones only, minus some. V, J and clone size are those of that table, while D and trimming were read from the DNA. The sample records under 75,000 clones, under 85% being singletons. After removal of 3 bases from V and 4 bases from J, the junction contained 8 bases not matched to a gene. This CDR3 is built from 15 residues. Germline CDR1 reads KGHSH; CDR2 reads LQKENI. This rearrangement joins TRBV18 to TRBJ2-7, with TRBD2 matching over 8 bases. The specimen sequenced was peripheral blood. The source is a woman aged 70 to 79 with acute or convalescent COVID-19. CDR3 nucleotides: TGTGCCAGCTCACCTGGCGGGACTAGAATTTACGAGCAGTACTTC. Its protein is CASSPGGTRIYEQYF.